The sequence of this T cell receptor (beta chain) was determined in a study of radiotherapy plus CTLA-4 blockade in lung cancer. The protocol was immunoSEQ multiplex PCR, while the TCRdb copy is restricted to in-frame clones and leaves out a portion. The sample carries fewer than 75,000 clones, about nine tenths recorded once. This CDR3 contains 16 residues. V gave up 7 bases and J gave up 4 bases, with 20 bases separating them. Germline assignment: CDR1 SNHLY and CDR2 FYNNEI. Regarding the study as a whole: Reportedly, early blood T cell clone dynamics best predicted response, with interferon-beta.

Comment on this clone: What it binds is not known.

The sample in question was peripheral blood, obtained from a patient treated with radiotherapy plus ipilimumab. This receptor was identified in a human donor with non-small cell lung cancer that progressed on radiotherapy plus ipilimumab. This chain uses TRBV2 with TRBJ1-5; D possibly corresponds to TRBD1 (5 bases). DNA of the CDR3: TGTGCCAGCAAGAATGGGGGATCCGGGAAGAATCAGCCCCAGCATTTT. It yields the protein CASKNGGSGKNQPQHF.